The table lists the clone carrying this T cell receptor (beta chain) with a few counts. TCRdb ran MiXCR on the 5' RACE reads and lists one entry per CDR3 protein. The sample shows 1.5 million to 2 million distinct CDR3 sequences, under 35% of them seen only once. The data derive from a study of identical twins. The CDR3 length is 15 residues. Per the germline V gene, CDR1 is SGHRS and CDR2 is YFSETQ. V lost 3 bases to trimming and J lost 4 bases; unmatched junction nucleotides: 4. The V gene is TRBV5-1, the J gene TRBJ2-2, with 9 nucleotides matching TRBD2. Sequences were obtained from cord blood. The sequence was obtained from a newborn girl in good health. The CDR3 DNA follows: TGCGCCAGCAGCTCGGCTAGCGGGACCACCGGGGAGCTGTTTTTT. The encoded protein is CASSSASGTTGELFF. Supplemented by reference TRBV5-1 and TRBJ2-2, the full variable domain reads KAGVTQTPRYLIKTRGQQVTLSCSPISGHRSVSWYQQTPGQGLQFLFEYFSETQRNKGNFPGRFSGRQFSNSRSEMNVSTLELGDSALYLCASSSASGTTGELFFGEGSRLTVL.